This T cell receptor (beta chain) was sequenced during a study of T cells in Graves' hyperthyroidism and ophthalmopathy. Amplification of TCR beta CDR3 regions used RNA as the template. RT-PCR in the first round (using the HTBI primer set) targeted the TCR CDR3. TCRdb recomputed calls from the multiplex PCR reads with MiXCR, one row per CDR3 protein. The repertoire holds about 350,000 distinct CDR3 sequences, with 14% as singletons. About this clonotype itself: Being one base from a much bigger clone, this may be a read error.

The CDR3 loop spans 12 amino acids. Germline assignment: CDR1 SGHTA and CDR2 FQGNSA. The V call is TRBV7-2, the J call TRBJ1-1; 7 bases agree with TRBD1. The specimen sequenced was blood. This sequence originates from a woman aged 25 to 39 with Graves' hyperthyroidism. This chain's CDR3 is CASGLGGPQAFF. CDR3 nucleotide sequence: TGTGCCAGCGGCTTAGGGGGCCCCCAAGCTTTCTTT.